This T cell receptor (beta chain) is from a study of OX40 agonist ivuxolimab in advanced cancers. Study details: Allowance was made for prior anti-PD-1, anti-PD-L1 or anti-CTLA-4 therapy, and roughly 39% had some.

General study findings and limits: Normalized expansion of T-cell clones was also low for some nonresponders.

A few counts support this clone. Its antigen is unknown. Libraries were prepared by immunoSEQ multiplex PCR; TCRdb keeps only in-frame clonotypes and omits some of them. The repertoire holds approximately 50,000 clones, with approximately 84% as singletons. The TCR comes from an adult with an advanced solid tumor such as melanoma, head and neck, liver or kidney cancer. The sample here was CD4+ or CD8+ T cells sorted from blood, taken in a trial of the OX40 agonist ivuxolimab.

The CDR3 DNA follows: TGTGCCTGGAGCCCTGGGACTAGCGGGAGCGAGCAGTACTTC. As protein: CAWSPGTSGSEQYF. The gene calls are TRBV30 and TRBJ2-7; 14 bases are shared with TRBD2. J was trimmed by 6 bases and V by 3 bases; bases with no gene match: 4. This CDR3 region has 14 residues. The germline CDR1 and CDR2 sequences are GTSNPN and SVGIG (reference sequence).